This T cell receptor beta chain was retrieved from a study of shared clonotypes between healthy human individuals. TCRdb keeps only in-frame clones here, not all; method: immunoSEQ multiplex PCR. The data hold roughly 640,000 clones, with 95% to 98% observed a single time. About this clone: Its antigen is not identified.

V lost 4 bases, J lost 0 bases, and 7 bases lay in between. Germline V gene data show CDR1 as SEHNR and CDR2 as FQNEAQ (reference sequence). The CDR3 contains 13 residues. The study, taken as a whole, reports: Sharing across a handful of donors was seen in 4% to 6.5% of naive CD4 clonotypes.

The clonotype originates from a woman in her twenties or thirties in good health. Sequences were obtained from naive CD4+ T cells sorted from blood. Subset defined: CD45RA+ positively selected. The rearrangement uses TRBV7-9 and TRBJ2-7, with D uncertain. The CDR3 DNA reads TGTGCCAGCAGCTCCGTGGACTCCTACGAGCAGTACTTC. Protein sequence: CASSSVDSYEQYF. The full variable domain, completed using reference TRBV7-9 and TRBJ2-7, is DTGVSQNPRHKITKRGQNVTFRCDPISEHNRLYWYRQTLGQGPEFLTYFQNEAQLEKSRLLSDRFSAERPKGSFSTLEIQRTEQGDSAMYLCASSSVDSYEQYFGPGTRLTVT.